The next 30 T cell receptor beta chains were all read from a single sample in a study of cytotoxic CD8 clonotypes in ibrutinib-treated CLL. Clones were sequenced by immunoSEQ multiplex PCR, and TCRdb holds only the in-frame ones, with some missing. The sample carries some 140,000 clones, around 93% recorded once. The specimen comprised PBMCs, sampled after 12 months of ibrutinib treatment. These receptors were obtained from a human donor with chronic lymphocytic leukemia.

This clone was seen only a few times. The rearrangement links TRBV27 to TRBJ1-1; the D gene is possibly TRBD1 (5 bases). The CDR3 has 14 amino acids. The V and J ends lost 3 bases and 5 bases respectively, with 13 bases between them. CDR1 MNHEY and CDR2 SMNVEV come from the germline V gene (reference sequence). CDR3 nucleotide sequence: TGTGCCAGCAGTTTCGAGGGACGAACTACTGAAGCTTTCTTT. It is translated as CASSFEGRTTEAFF.

The rearrangement links TRBV11-2 to TRBJ2-1; 8 nucleotides line up with TRBD1. The ends lost 0 bases at V and 2 bases at J; junction bases unmatched: 3. The germline gives CDR1 SGHAT, CDR2 FQNNGV. CDR3 length: 16 amino acids. Here the CDR3 DNA reads TGTGCCAGCAGCTTAGACAGGACAGGGACCTACAATGAGCAGTTCTTC. Its translation is CASSLDRTGTYNEQFF. The full variable domain, its missing parts supplied by reference TRBV11-2 and TRBJ2-1, is EAGVAQSPRYKIIEKRQSVAFWCNPISGHATLYWYQQILGQGPKLLIQFQNNGVVDDSQLPKDRFSAERLKGVDSTLKIQPAKLEDSAVYLCASSLDRTGTYNEQFFGPGTRLTVL.

The J gene is TRBJ2-5, the V gene TRBV28; D not resolved. Trimming pared 5 bases from V and 5 bases from J, leaving 6 bases between. This CDR3 comprises 11 residues. Germline lookup yields CDR1 MDHEN and CDR2 SYDVKM. The CDR3 loop is CASSQRETQYF. In DNA, the CDR3 is TGTGCCAGCAGTCAACGGGAGACCCAGTACTTC.

A single count supports this clone. V gene TRBV7-8 combines with J gene TRBJ2-3, with 8 bases identical to TRBD2. Losses at the gene ends were 5 bases for V and 4 bases for J; bases not matched to a gene: 14. The CDR3 sequence is 17 residues long. Germline assignment: CDR1 SGHVS and CDR2 FQNEAQ. For the CDR3, the DNA is TGTGCCAGCAGCGCCGCCACGCATAGGACTAGCCCAGATACGCAGTATTTT. Protein sequence: CASSAATHRTSPDTQYF.

The J gene is TRBJ2-3, the V gene TRBV7-6; TRBD1 might be the D (5 bases). This CDR3 is built from 16 residues. Germline loops: CDR1 SGHVS, CDR2 FNYEAQ. The V end was cut by 2 bases, the J end by 2 bases, with 14 bases between. CDR3 protein: CASSLMVLGATDTQYF. The CDR3 DNA reads as TGTGCCAGCAGCTTAATGGTCCTAGGGGCCACAGATACGCAGTATTTT. Using reference TRBV7-6 and TRBJ2-3 for the parts outside the CDR3, the full variable domain is GAGVSQSPRYKVTKRGQDVALRCDPISGHVSLYWYRQALGQGPEFLTYFNYEAQQDKSGLPNDRFSAERPEGSISTLTIQRTEQRDSAMYRCASSLMVLGATDTQYFGPGTRLTVL.

The chain recombines TRBV28 with TRBJ1-2; D unresolved. V was shortened by 6 bases and J by 2 bases, with 10 bases between the two germline ends. This CDR3 comprises 13 residues. The germline V gene encodes CDR1 MDHEN and CDR2 SYDVKM. CDR3 in amino acids: CASSIGRNYGYTF. In nucleotides, the CDR3 is TGTGCCAGCAGCATCGGACGGAACTATGGCTACACCTTC.

CDR3: CASTLGGHNQPQHF. CDR3 in DNA: TGTGCCAGCACCTTGGGGGGCCACAATCAGCCCCAGCATTTT. V usage is TRBV7-8 and J usage is TRBJ1-5, with D possibly TRBD1 on 6 matching bases. Trimming took off 7 bases at V and 3 bases at J, with 13 bases between the two ends. The V gene's germline CDR1 is SGHVS and CDR2 FQNEAQ. There are 14 residues in the CDR3.

The genes are TRBV27 and TRBJ2-6, with 7 nucleotides matching TRBD1. Trimming cost V 5 bases and J 2 bases; bases outside gene matches: 0. CDR3 length: 14 residues. Germline V CDR1 and CDR2: MNHEY, SMNVEV (reference sequence). The CDR3 DNA reads as TGTGCCAGCAGTACAGGGGCTGGGGCCAACGTCCTGACTTTC. It yields the protein CASSTGAGANVLTF.

The chain employs TRBV9 and TRBJ2-5; TRBD2 aligns across 11 bases. There are 16 residues in the CDR3. Germline V gives CDR1 SGDLS, CDR2 YYNGEE. Trimming removed 0 bases from V and 4 bases from J; junction bases left unmatched: 5. Written as DNA, the CDR3 is TGTGCCAGCAGCGTAGGTTTAACTAGCGGGAGAGAGACCCAGTACTTC. It is translated as CASSVGLTSGRETQYF.

Concerning this clone itself: Other DNA sequences from this sample encode an identical CDR3 as well. The V and J genes are TRBV27 and TRBJ2-7; 8 bases match TRBD2. The CDR3 is 14 residues long. CDR1 MNHEY and CDR2 SMNVEV come from the germline V gene (reference sequence). Unmatched junction bases numbered 7, after V lost 5 bases and J lost 4 bases. The CDR3 is CASSPGLAGYEQYF. CDR3 DNA: TGTGCCAGCAGTCCCGGACTAGCAGGATACGAGCAGTACTTC.

The chain employs TRBV7-9 and TRBJ1-3; D is uncertain. Trimming removed 1 base at V and 0 bases at J, with 10 bases between. Germline CDR1 SEHNR, CDR2 FQNEAQ (reference sequence). The CDR3 has 16 amino acids. The CDR3 DNA is TGTGCCAGCAGCTTAGTGGGCACGAGCTCTGGAAACACCATATATTTT. Its translation is CASSLVGTSSGNTIYF. The variable domain in full, completed from reference TRBV7-9 and TRBJ1-3, reads DTGVSQNPRHKITKRGQNVTFRCDPISEHNRLYWYRQTLGQGPEFLTYFQNEAQLEKSRLLSDRFSAERPKGSFSTLEIQRTEQGDSAMYLCASSLVGTSSGNTIYFGEGSWLTVV.

This clone was seen just once. The rearrangement links TRBV2 to TRBJ2-1, with TRBD1 matching over 9 bases. V trimming: 8 bases; J trimming: 3 bases; junction bases outside the gene matches: 11. CDR1 is SNHLY and CDR2 is FYNNEI in the germline V gene. The CDR3 is 16 amino acids. CDR3 protein: CASRDPRQGVYNEQFF. The CDR3, as DNA: TGTGCCAGCCGAGACCCTAGACAGGGGGTCTACAATGAGCAGTTCTTC.

The chain has TRBV10-3 and TRBJ1-1; TRBD1 matches at 7 bases. Germline CDR1 and CDR2: ENHRY and SYGVKD. The CDR3 has 14 residues. The J segment lost 1 base and the V segment lost 6 bases, leaving 5 bases of the junction unmatched. CDR3 sequence (DNA): TGTGCCATCAGGACCGGGACAGAGAACACTGAAGCTTTCTTT. Protein: CAIRTGTENTEAFF.

This clone has a handful of counts. The chain couples TRBV7-3 to TRBJ2-7, with D possibly matching TRBD1 (6 bases). V was clipped by 5 bases and J by 6 bases, with 17 bases between them. CDR1 is SGHTA and CDR2 is FQGTGA in the germline V gene. CDR3 size: 14 residues. CDR3 protein: CASSPTGRSLEQYF. Written as DNA, the CDR3 is TGTGCCAGCAGCCCGACAGGTCGCTCTCTCGAGCAGTACTTC.

This chain links TRBV18 with TRBJ2-3; 8 bases line up with TRBD2. Unmatched junction bases numbered 7, after V lost 11 bases and J lost 0 bases. The CDR3 has 14 residues. CDR1 KGHSH and CDR2 LQKENI come from the germline V gene. The CDR3 DNA reads TGTGCCTTCTCCGCGGGGGGTAGCACAGATACGCAGTATTTT. Translating gives CAFSAGGSTDTQYF.

This chain links TRBV7-9 with TRBJ1-1; maybe TRBD1 (6 bases). The CDR3 extends over 15 amino acids. In germline, CDR1 is SEHNR, CDR2 FQNEAQ (reference sequence). V lost 5 bases and J 3 bases, leaving 16 bases between the germline ends. The CDR3, as DNA: TGTGCCAGCAGCCCACAGGGAACTGGAGACACTGAAGCTTTCTTT. Its protein product is CASSPQGTGDTEAFF.

The J gene is TRBJ2-5, the V gene TRBV5-1, with TRBD2 as a possible D gene (6 bases). Per germline, CDR1 SGHRS and CDR2 YFSETQ. V gave up 5 bases and J gave up 4 bases, with 15 bases separating them. The CDR3 totals 14 residues. CDR3 region: CASSPRRGGETQYF. The CDR3 region has the DNA TGCGCCAGCAGTCCAAGGCGGGGAGGAGAGACCCAGTACTTC.

The chain links TRBV5-6 to TRBJ2-5; perhaps TRBD1 as D (6 bases). This CDR3 region has 13 residues. The V gene's germline CDR1 is SGHDT and CDR2 YYEEEE. V lost 4 bases and J 7 bases, leaving 14 bases between the germline ends. The CDR3 is CASSTDSALTQYF. In DNA, the CDR3 is TGTGCCAGCAGCACGGACAGCGCGTTGACCCAGTACTTC.

The CDR3 loop is CASRDRDVKEQYF. In DNA, the CDR3 is TGTGCCAGCAGGGACCGGGACGTCAAAGAGCAGTACTTC. The rearrangement links TRBV2 to TRBJ2-7; D may match TRBD1 or TRBD2 (5 bases each). Germline loops: CDR1 SNHLY, CDR2 FYNNEI. Trimming took off 6 bases at V and 7 bases at J, with 16 bases between the two ends. The CDR3 extends over 13 amino acids.

CDR3 region: CASSRGETQYF. The CDR3 coding sequence is TGTGCCAGTAGCCGGGGAGAGACCCAGTACTTC. J is TRBJ2-5 and V is TRBV19, with D possibly TRBD2 on 5 matching bases. This CDR3 comprises 11 residues. Per the germline V gene, CDR1 is LNHDA and CDR2 is SQIVND (reference sequence). V lost 6 bases and J 4 bases, leaving 6 bases between the germline ends.

The J gene is TRBJ2-3, the V gene TRBV20-1; unclear D gene. The germline V and J ends were trimmed by 5 bases and 2 bases, with 5 bases remaining between them. The CDR3 runs 11 residues. Germline V gene data show CDR1 as DFQATT and CDR2 as SNEGSKA (reference sequence). The CDR3 DNA follows: TGCAGTGCTCCGATCACAGATACGCAGTATTTT. As protein: CSAPITDTQYF.

This chain joins TRBV5-1 and TRBJ2-7; no reliable D call. CDR3 size: 14 residues. Germline CDR1 and CDR2: SGHRS and YFSETQ. Trimming stripped 0 bases from V and 5 bases from J, with 12 bases between. The CDR3 loop reads CASSLASTAHEQYF. As DNA, the CDR3 is TGCGCCAGCAGCTTGGCGTCTACCGCTCACGAGCAGTACTTC.

The chain links TRBV6-1 to TRBJ1-5; the D gene is possibly TRBD1 (5 bases). The length of the CDR3 is 14 residues. Trimming stripped 3 bases from V and 0 bases from J, with 6 bases between. Germline loops: CDR1 MNHNS, CDR2 SASEGT. The CDR3 loop reads CASSDQGSNQPQHF. The CDR3 DNA follows: TGTGCCAGCAGTGACCAGGGTAGCAATCAGCCCCAGCATTTT.

The chain carries TRBV7-3 and TRBJ1-5, with 7 bases lining up with TRBD1. Germline CDR1 reads SGHTA; CDR2 reads FQGTGA. The CDR3 contains 14 residues. The ends lost 5 bases at V and 5 bases at J; junction bases unmatched: 6. The CDR3 DNA follows: TGTGCCAGCAGCCCTACCGGGACAGATCAGCCCCAGCATTTT. Translating it yields CASSPTGTDQPQHF.

This clone was observed once. V usage is TRBV7-3 and J usage is TRBJ2-1, with 8 bases identical to TRBD2. J was trimmed by 4 bases and V by 5 bases; bases with no gene match: 10. The CDR3 is made up of 16 amino acids. Germline values: CDR1 SGHTA, CDR2 FQGTGA. The CDR3: CASSPNGREGYNEQFF. CDR3 DNA sequence: TGTGCCAGCAGCCCAAACGGCCGGGAGGGTTACAATGAGCAGTTCTTC.

The V call is TRBV28, the J call TRBJ2-7; 8 bases fit TRBD1. The germline CDR1 and CDR2 sequences are MDHEN and SYDVKM. J was trimmed by 2 bases and V by 6 bases; bases with no gene match: 6. The CDR3 is 14 amino acids. The CDR3 DNA reads TGTGCCAGCAGGGCCGGACAGGGCCCCTACGAGCAGTACTTC. This translates into CASRAGQGPYEQYF.

The rearrangement joins TRBV2 to TRBJ1-1; D remains unclear. V lost 5 bases to trimming and J lost 1 base, with 11 bases between them. The CDR3 loop spans 14 amino acids. CDR1 is SNHLY, CDR2 FYNNEI, per germline. The CDR3, as DNA: TGTGCCAGCAGTTTGCGGGCCGAGAACACTGAAGCTTTCTTT. Encoded protein: CASSLRAENTEAFF. Looking up the rest from reference TRBV2 and TRBJ1-1 gives the full variable domain: EPEVTQTPSHQVTQMGQEVILRCVPISNHLYFYWYRQILGQKVEFLVSFYNNEISEKSEIFDDQFSVERPDGSNFTLKIRSTKLEDSAMYFCASSLRAENTEAFFGQGTRLTVV.

This rearrangement joins TRBV2 to TRBJ2-7, with 7 positions matching TRBD1. Trimming took 8 bases from V and 1 from J; bases not matched to a gene: 11. Germline V lookup: CDR1 SNHLY, CDR2 FYNNEI. The CDR3 totals 15 residues. Here the CDR3 DNA reads TGTGCCAGCCGTAGGGGGCTCCTAGATTCCTACGAGCAGTACTTC. Translation: CASRRGLLDSYEQYF.

The V and J genes are TRBV9 and TRBJ2-5; TRBD2 matches 7 bases. The germline V gene has CDR1 SGDLS and CDR2 YYNGEE. CDR3 size: 15 residues. V dropped 0 bases and J dropped 4; count of bases not matched to a gene: 6. CDR3 amino acids: CASSVEAGVGETQYF. For the CDR3, the DNA is TGTGCCAGCAGCGTAGAGGCGGGAGTAGGAGAGACCCAGTACTTC.

This clone was found a few times. This sequence joins TRBV2 and TRBJ2-5; D not certain. Deletions cut 4 bases from V and 4 bases from J, with 16 bases between. The CDR3 has 15 amino acids. Germline V gene sequence: CDR1 SNHLY, CDR2 FYNNEI. This chain's CDR3 is CASSGSNTPAETQYF. The DNA of the CDR3 is TGTGCCAGCAGTGGTAGTAATACCCCCGCAGAGACCCAGTACTTC. Using reference TRBV2 and TRBJ2-5 for the parts outside the CDR3, the full variable domain is EPEVTQTPSHQVTQMGQEVILRCVPISNHLYFYWYRQILGQKVEFLVSFYNNEISEKSEIFDDQFSVERPDGSNFTLKIRSTKLEDSAMYFCASSGSNTPAETQYFGPGTRLLVL.